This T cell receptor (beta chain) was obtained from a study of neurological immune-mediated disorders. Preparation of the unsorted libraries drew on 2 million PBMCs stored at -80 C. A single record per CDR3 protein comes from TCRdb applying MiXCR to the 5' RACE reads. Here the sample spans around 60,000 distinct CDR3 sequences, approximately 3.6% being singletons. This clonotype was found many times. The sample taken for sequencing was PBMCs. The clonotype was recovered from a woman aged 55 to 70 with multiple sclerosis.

The CDR3 loop reads CASSSDRRYNGYTF. CDR3 in DNA: TGCGCCAGCAGTTCGGACAGGAGGTATAATGGCTACACCTTC. This chain connects TRBV5-1 to TRBJ1-2; 7 bases fit TRBD1. Germline V gene lookup returns CDR1 SGHRS and CDR2 YFSETQ. V shed 5 bases, J shed 6 bases, and the junction held 10 bases outside the gene matches. The CDR3 runs to 14 residues.